A single count supports the clone carrying this T cell receptor beta chain. Sequenced by immunoSEQ multiplex PCR; TCRdb stores in-frame clones only, minus some. The sample lists approximately 530,000 clones; approximately 95% were seen once. V was pared by 5 bases and J by 3 bases, with 10 bases between. Germline assignment: CDR1 SEHNR and CDR2 FQNEAQ (reference sequence). The CDR3 length is 13 residues. This sample stems from a study of shared clonotypes between healthy human individuals. The sequencing sample was made of naive CD4+ T cells sorted from blood. Subset denoted: CD45RA+ positively selected. The rearrangement joins TRBV7-9 to TRBJ2-5; D perhaps matches TRBD2 (5 bases). The sequence was collected from a woman aged 25 to 45 in good health. CDR3 amino acids: CASSLTGEETQYF. The CDR3 region has the DNA TGTGCCAGCAGCCTGACCGGGGAAGAGACCCAGTACTTC.